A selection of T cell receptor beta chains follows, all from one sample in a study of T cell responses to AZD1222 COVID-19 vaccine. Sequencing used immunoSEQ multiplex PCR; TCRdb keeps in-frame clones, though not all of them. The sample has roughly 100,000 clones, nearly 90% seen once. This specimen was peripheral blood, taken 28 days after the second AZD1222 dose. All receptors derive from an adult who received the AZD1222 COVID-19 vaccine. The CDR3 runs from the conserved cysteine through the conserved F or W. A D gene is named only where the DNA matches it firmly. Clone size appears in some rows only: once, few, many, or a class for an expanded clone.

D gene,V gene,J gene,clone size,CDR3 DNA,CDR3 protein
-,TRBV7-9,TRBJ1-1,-,TGTGCCAGCAGCCGAAAGGGGTCGGAAGGCACTGAAGCTTTCTTT,CASSRKGSEGTEAFF
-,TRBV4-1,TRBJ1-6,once,TGCGCCAGCAGCCAAGATTGGCAGGGACATAATTCACCCCTCCACTTT,CASSQDWQGHNSPLHF
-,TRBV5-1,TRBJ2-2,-,TGCGCCAGCAAGAGTGTTTCGAACACCGGGGAGCTGTTTTTT,CASKSVSNTGELFF
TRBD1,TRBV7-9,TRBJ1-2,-,TGTGCCAGCAGCTTAAGGAGTCCGGGACAGGGTTTGGGTGGCTACACCTTC,CASSLRSPGQGLGGYTF
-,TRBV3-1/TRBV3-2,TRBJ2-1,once,TGTGCCAGCAGTCGCAGGTCCCCATACAATGAGCAGTTCTTC,CASSRRSPYNEQFF
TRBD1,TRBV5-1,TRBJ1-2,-,TGCGCCAGCAGCGGCCGGGACAGGGGCGGAATTAACTATGGCTACACCTTC,CASSGRDRGGINYGYTF
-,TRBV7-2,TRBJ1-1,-,TGTGCCAGCAGCTTAGCAGGAACTGAAGCTTTCTTT,CASSLAGTEAFF
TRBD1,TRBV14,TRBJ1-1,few,TGTGCCATATCTGAGAGATTCGGGGTAGACAGGGGAGAAATCGAAGCTTTCTTT,CAISERFGVDRGEIEAFF
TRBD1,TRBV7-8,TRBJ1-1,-,TGTGCCAGCAGCTTAGGACTCGGCAGGGCAAGACAGGGAGGGACTGAAGCTTTCTTT,CASSLGLGRARQGGTEAFF
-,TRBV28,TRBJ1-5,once,TGTGCCAGCAGTTTAGGGGGGCAGGGTGGTCAGCCCCAGCATTTT,CASSLGGQGGQPQHF
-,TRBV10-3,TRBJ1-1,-,TGTGCCATCAGTGGGGAAGGGCGTAGAGCTTTCTTT,CAISGEGRRAFF
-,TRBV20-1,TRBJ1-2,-,TGCAGAGGAGATGGGGGCTTAGGCTACACCTTC,CRGDGGLGYTF
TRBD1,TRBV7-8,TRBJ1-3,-,TGTGCCAGCAGCCTTTCCAGGGGGCCTGGAAACACCATATATTTT,CASSLSRGPGNTIYF
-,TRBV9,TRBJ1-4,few,TGTGCCAGCAGCGTAGAGGGGGGATCCGGTGAAAAACTGTTTTTT,CASSVEGGSGEKLFF
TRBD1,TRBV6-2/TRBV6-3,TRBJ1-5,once,TGTGCCAGCAGTCCCGTCGACAGGGTCAATCAGCCCCAGCATTTT,CASSPVDRVNQPQHF
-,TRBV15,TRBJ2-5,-,TGTGCCACCAGCAGAGATAGATCCCAGTACTTC,CATSRDRSQYF
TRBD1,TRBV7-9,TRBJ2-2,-,TGTGCCAGCAGCTTAGCTCGAACGGCAGGGGGCACGACCGGGGAGCTGTTTTTT,CASSLARTAGGTTGELFF
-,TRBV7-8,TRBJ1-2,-,TGTGCCAGCAGCCAGGGGAACTATGGCTACACCTTC,CASSQGNYGYTF
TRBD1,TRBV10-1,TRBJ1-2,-,TGCGCCAGCAGTGACCTGGACAGGGTCAACTATGGCTACACCTTC,CASSDLDRVNYGYTF
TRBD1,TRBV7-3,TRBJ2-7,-,TGTGCCAGCAGCTCCACAGGGGGCTTGGGCGAGCAGTACTTC,CASSSTGGLGEQYF
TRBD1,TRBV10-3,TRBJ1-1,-,TGTGCCATCAGGGAGGACAGGGGACGTGTCGCTGAAGCTTTCTTT,CAIREDRGRVAEAFF
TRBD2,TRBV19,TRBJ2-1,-,TGTGCCAGTAGTCGGGCTAGCGGGAGTCTCGACAATGAGCAGTTCTTC,CASSRASGSLDNEQFF
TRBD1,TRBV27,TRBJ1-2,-,TGTGCCAGCAGCTTCCGAAATACCGACAGGGCTGGCTACACCTTC,CASSFRNTDRAGYTF
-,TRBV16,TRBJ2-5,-,TGTGCCAGCAGCCTCGAAGAGACCCAGTACTTC,CASSLEETQYF
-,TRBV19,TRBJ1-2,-,TGTGCCAGTAGCTGGACCTCGGGCTACACCTTC,CASSWTSGYTF
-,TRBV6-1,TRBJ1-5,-,TGTGCCAGCAGTGAAGGCGGGGGCCACAATCAGCCCCAGCATTTT,CASSEGGGHNQPQHF
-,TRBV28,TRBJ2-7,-,TGTGCCAGCAGTTTTGTTCGGGGTCCCGAGCAGTACTTC,CASSFVRGPEQYF
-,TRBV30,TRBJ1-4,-,TGTGCCTGGAGTGGCACCGAGTTGCCCAGGGGACGTAATGAAAAACTGTTTTTT,CAWSGTELPRGRNEKLFF
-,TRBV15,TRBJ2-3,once,TGTGCCACCCGCGCGGGCTCGACAGATACGCAGTATTTT,CATRAGSTDTQYF
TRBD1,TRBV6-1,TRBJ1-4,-,TGTGCCAGCAGTGAAGCGTCGCAGGGGGCTTGGGATGAAAAACTGTTTTTT,CASSEASQGAWDEKLFF
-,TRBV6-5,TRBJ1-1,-,TGTGCCAGCAGGTCACCAACAGGGAACACTGAAGCTTTCTTT,CASRSPTGNTEAFF
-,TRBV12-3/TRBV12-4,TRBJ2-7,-,TGTGCCAGCAGTTTAGTGGGCCACGAGCAGTACTTC,CASSLVGHEQYF
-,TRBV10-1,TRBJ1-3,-,TGCGCCAGCAGTGAGTCCGGGGGGGAAAGAAACACCATATATTTT,CASSESGGERNTIYF
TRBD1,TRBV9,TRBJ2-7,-,TGTGCCAGCAGCAATGACCGGGACAGGGGGCCTGACGAGCAGTACTTC,CASSNDRDRGPDEQYF
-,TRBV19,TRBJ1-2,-,TGTGCCAGTAGTATAGATCCGGGGGATGGCTACACCTTC,CASSIDPGDGYTF
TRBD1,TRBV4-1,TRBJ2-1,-,TGCGCCAGCAGCCAGCCGACAGGGCACAATGAGCAGTTCTTC,CASSQPTGHNEQFF
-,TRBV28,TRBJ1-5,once,TGTGCCAGCAGTTTATATGGGGGTAGGGGACAGCCCCAGCATTTT,CASSLYGGRGQPQHF
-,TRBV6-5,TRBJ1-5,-,TGTGCCAGCACCGAAAACCGACATCAGCCCCAGCATTTT,CASTENRHQPQHF
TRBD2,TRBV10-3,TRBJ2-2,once,TGTGCCATCAGCAATGTAGCGGGAGAAGACACCGGGGAGCTGTTTTTT,CAISNVAGEDTGELFF